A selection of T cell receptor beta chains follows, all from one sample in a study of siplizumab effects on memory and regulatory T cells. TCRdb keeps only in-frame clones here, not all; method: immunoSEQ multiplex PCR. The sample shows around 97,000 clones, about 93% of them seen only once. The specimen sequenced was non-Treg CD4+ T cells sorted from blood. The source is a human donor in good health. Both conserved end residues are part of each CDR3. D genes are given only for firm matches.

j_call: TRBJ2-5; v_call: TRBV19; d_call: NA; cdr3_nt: TGTGCCAGTAGTGACACGGAGACCCAGTACTTC; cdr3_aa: CASSDTETQYF
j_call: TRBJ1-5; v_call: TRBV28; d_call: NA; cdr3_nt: TGTGCCAGCAGTTCGATGGCCCAGCCCCAGCATTTT; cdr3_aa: CASSSMAQPQHF
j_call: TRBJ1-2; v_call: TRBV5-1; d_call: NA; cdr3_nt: TGCGCCAGCAGCTTGGGAGACAGGTCCAGAGGCTACACCTTC; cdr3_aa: CASSLGDRSRGYTF
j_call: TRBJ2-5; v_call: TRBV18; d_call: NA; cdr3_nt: TGTGCCAGCTCACCAGTTTTCGGAAACCTTGGACAAGAGACCCAGTACTTC; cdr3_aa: CASSPVFGNLGQETQYF
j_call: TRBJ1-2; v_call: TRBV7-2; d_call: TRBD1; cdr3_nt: TGTGCCAGCAGTCAACAGGGGGCGCTTGCCTATGGCTACACCTTC; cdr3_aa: CASSQQGALAYGYTF
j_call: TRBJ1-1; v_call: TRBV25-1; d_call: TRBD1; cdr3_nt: TGTGCCAGCAGTTTCACAGGGGGCGGCACTGAAGCTTTCTTT; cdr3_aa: CASSFTGGGTEAFF
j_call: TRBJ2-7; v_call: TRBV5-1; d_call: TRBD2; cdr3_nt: TGCGCCAGCAGCCCCGGGGGGTACGAGCAGTACTTC; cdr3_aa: CASSPGGYEQYF
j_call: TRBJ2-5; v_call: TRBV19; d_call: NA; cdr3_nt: TGTGCCAGTAGTGTCAGACCCGAGGAGACCCAGTACTTC; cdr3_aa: CASSVRPEETQYF
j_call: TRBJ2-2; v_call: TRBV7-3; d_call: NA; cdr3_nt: TGTGCCAGCAGCTCCTCATCAGGGAACACCGGGGAGCTGTTTTTT; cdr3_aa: CASSSSSGNTGELFF
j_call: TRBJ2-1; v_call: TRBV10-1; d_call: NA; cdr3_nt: TGCGCCAGCAGTGATGTAGCTCCCTCGGGCAATGAGCAGTTCTTC; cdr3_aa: CASSDVAPSGNEQFF
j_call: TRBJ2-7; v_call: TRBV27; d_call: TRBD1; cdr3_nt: TGTGCCAGCAGGGACAGGGGGTATAACGAGCAGTACTTC; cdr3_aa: CASRDRGYNEQYF
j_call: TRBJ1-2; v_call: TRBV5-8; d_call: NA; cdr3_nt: TGTGCCAGCAGCTTGGCCTACGAGCGACCGACCTTTAGCTACACCTTC; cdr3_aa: CASSLAYERPTFSYTF
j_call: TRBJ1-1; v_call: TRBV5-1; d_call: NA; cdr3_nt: TGCGCCAGCAATTTTGGGGGGAACACTGAAGCTTTCTTT; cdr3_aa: CASNFGGNTEAFF
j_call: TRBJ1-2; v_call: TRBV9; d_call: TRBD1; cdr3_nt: TGTGCCAGCAGCAAAGACCCCGGGACAGACCTTCCTATAGCTGCGGACTTC; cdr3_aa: CASSKDPGTDLPIAADF
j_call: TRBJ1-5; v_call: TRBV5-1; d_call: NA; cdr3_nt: TGCGCCAGCAGCTTGGGCGGGGGCAATCAGCCCCAGCATTTT; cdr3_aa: CASSLGGGNQPQHF
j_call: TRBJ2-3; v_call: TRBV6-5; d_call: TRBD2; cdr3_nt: TGTGCCAGCTCTCGTCGGGAGGGCACAGATACGCAGTATTTT; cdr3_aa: CASSRREGTDTQYF
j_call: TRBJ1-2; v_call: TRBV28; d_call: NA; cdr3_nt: TGTGCCAGCAGTTCCCTCAACGGCGGGCGGGAGTTC; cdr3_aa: CASSSLNGGREF
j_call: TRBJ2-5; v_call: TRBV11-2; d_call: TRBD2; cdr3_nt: TGTGCCAGCAGCTCCCGCGTTCCAGCGGGAGTTGAGACCCAGTACTTC; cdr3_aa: CASSSRVPAGVETQYF
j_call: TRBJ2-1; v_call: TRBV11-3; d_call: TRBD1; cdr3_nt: TGTGCCAGCAGCTTAGATGGCGGACAGGGATTGAATGAGCAGTTCTTC; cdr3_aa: CASSLDGGQGLNEQFF